The 15 T cell receptor beta chains listed next were all sequenced from one sample in a study of identical twins. TCRdb reprocessed the 5' RACE reads with MiXCR, giving one entry per CDR3 protein. The sample holds 700,000 or so distinct CDR3 sequences, less than 25% seen once. These records were also assigned to another study, of T cells expressing NK-cell markers.

Sample: PBMCs. These receptors were taken from a woman under 30 in good health.

This clonotype was found a few times. The chain combines TRBV20-1 with TRBJ1-2; D is uncertain. This CDR3 spans 10 amino acids. The V end lost 5 bases, the J end lost 8 bases, and 9 bases lay between the germline ends. Per germline, CDR1 DFQATT and CDR2 SNEGSKA (reference sequence). CDR3 sequence reads: CSADQQGYTF. In nucleotides, the CDR3 is TGCAGTGCTGACCAACAGGGCTACACCTTC.

This clonotype came up a few times. The V and J genes are TRBV20-1 and TRBJ2-7; 7 bases map to TRBD2. Germline CDR1 is DFQATT and CDR2 is SNEGSKA (reference sequence). The trim removed 7 bases at V and 5 bases at J, leaving 8 bases unmatched. The CDR3 spans 12 residues. Written as DNA, the CDR3 is TGCAGTGTGAGGCGGGAGTCCCACGAGCAGTACTTC. This sequence encodes CSVRRESHEQYF.

The chain is built from TRBV5-1 and TRBJ2-2; TRBD2 agrees at 13 bases. CDR3 length: 18 residues. V shed 4 bases, J shed 4 bases, and the junction held 10 bases outside the gene matches. Germline-derived CDR1 and CDR2 are SGHRS and YFSETQ. The CDR3 sequence is CASSGWTLAGGGTGELFF. The CDR3 bases are TGCGCCAGCAGCGGATGGACACTAGCGGGAGGGGGCACCGGGGAGCTGTTTTTT.

This clonotype was counted between two and nine times. CDR3 in DNA: TGTGCCATCGGGGATCAGGCTTCTAGTACCGGGGAGCTGTTTTTT. Translation gives CAIGDQASSTGELFF. The V gene is TRBV10-3, the J gene TRBJ2-2; D remains ambiguous. Germline V gene lookup returns CDR1 ENHRY and CDR2 SYGVKD. CDR3 length equals 15 residues. V was cut by 8 bases and J by 5 bases, with 18 bases left in between.

The chain has TRBV11-2 and TRBJ2-3; 10 positions agree with TRBD2. Trimming at V came to 1 base and at J to 2 bases, leaving 9 bases not matched to a gene. Germline CDR1 reads SGHAT; CDR2 reads FQNNGV. CDR3 length: 18 residues. The CDR3 sequence: CASSLGVVLAGPTDTQYF. CDR3 nucleotides: TGTGCCAGCAGCTTAGGGGTCGTACTAGCGGGACCCACAGATACGCAGTATTTT. The full variable domain, completed using reference TRBV11-2 and TRBJ2-3, is EAGVAQSPRYKIIEKRQSVAFWCNPISGHATLYWYQQILGQGPKLLIQFQNNGVVDDSQLPKDRFSAERLKGVDSTLKIQPAKLEDSAVYLCASSLGVVLAGPTDTQYFGPGTRLTVL.

The chain has TRBV5-1 and TRBJ2-2; 8 bases are shared with TRBD2. Germline values: CDR1 SGHRS, CDR2 YFSETQ. Trimming cost V 0 bases and J 1 base; bases outside gene matches: 2. The CDR3 length is 16 residues. CDR3 protein: CASSLGAGVNTGELFF. DNA of the CDR3: TGCGCCAGCAGCTTGGGAGCGGGGGTGAACACCGGGGAGCTGTTTTTT.

This clonotype was detected only a few times. The genes are TRBV9 and TRBJ1-6; D unresolved. The V gene's germline CDR1 is SGDLS and CDR2 YYNGEE. The CDR3 contains 14 residues. V was clipped by 4 bases and J by 10 bases, with 15 bases between them. The CDR3 coding sequence is TGTGCCAGCAGCCCCCGGGCAGCCCGATCACCCCTCCACTTT. Protein sequence: CASSPRAARSPLHF.

This chain connects TRBV9 to TRBJ2-7, with D perhaps assigned TRBD1 or TRBD2 (6 bases each). Germline V CDR1 and CDR2: SGDLS, YYNGEE. The V end was cut by 7 bases, the J end by 5 bases, with 25 bases between. This CDR3 has 16 amino acids. The CDR3, as DNA: TGTGCCAGCGCATCAACCGGGGGCAAGTCTAGCAACGAGCAGTACTTC. Its translation is CASASTGGKSSNEQYF.

The chain combines TRBV7-3 with TRBJ2-3, with D perhaps TRBD2 (6 bases). Trimming stripped 5 bases from V and 1 base from J, with 13 bases between. CDR1 and CDR2 (germline): SGHTA, FQGTGA. The CDR3 runs 15 residues. The CDR3 protein is CASSTSGGGTDTQYF. Here the CDR3 DNA reads TGTGCCAGCAGCACCTCCGGCGGGGGCACAGATACGCAGTATTTT.

The table lists this clonotype with a few counts. The chain employs TRBV29-1 and TRBJ2-5, with 10 bases fitting TRBD2. Germline CDR1 is SQVTM and CDR2 is ANQGSEA. V shed 1 base, J shed 1 base, and the junction held 12 bases outside the gene matches. The CDR3 spans 18 residues. This chain's CDR3 is CSVEAPGLAGEGQETQYF. The CDR3 nucleotides read TGCAGCGTTGAAGCCCCAGGGCTAGCGGGAGAGGGCCAAGAGACCCAGTACTTC.

This clonotype showed up just a few times. This rearrangement joins TRBV6-6 to TRBJ2-1, with D tentatively TRBD1 (6 bases). V was pared by 5 bases and J by 15 bases, with 17 bases between. The CDR3 is made up of 12 amino acids. Germline CDR1 and CDR2: MNHNY and SVGAGI (reference sequence). The CDR3 sequence: CASSVQGGRGFF. The CDR3 DNA reads as TGTGCCAGCAGTGTACAAGGGGGAAGGGGGTTCTTC.

The rearrangement uses TRBV12-3 or TRBV12-4 and TRBJ2-1; the D is unclear. This CDR3 comprises 15 residues. V lost 6 bases and J lost 1, with 13 bases in between. The CDR3 reads CASRPRHLSYNEQFF. The CDR3 DNA follows: TGTGCCAGCAGACCGAGACATCTTTCCTACAATGAGCAGTTCTTC.

The V gene is TRBV19, the J gene TRBJ2-2; D remains ambiguous. Germline V lookup: CDR1 LNHDA, CDR2 SQIVND (reference sequence). This CDR3 has 14 residues. The V and J ends lost 3 bases and 6 bases respectively, with 11 bases between them. The CDR3 DNA reads as TGTGCCAGTAGTATTGGCCTCCTTTCCGGGGAGCTGTTTTTT. Its translation is CASSIGLLSGELFF.

In this sample, this clonotype turned up a few times. The chain carries TRBV5-1 and TRBJ2-7; 12 nucleotides line up with TRBD2. The CDR3 is 15 residues long. Germline V gene lookup returns CDR1 SGHRS and CDR2 YFSETQ. Trimming took 2 bases from V and 3 from J; bases not matched to a gene: 3. CDR3 sequence: CASSLLAGGLYEQYF. CDR3 nucleotide sequence: TGCGCCAGCAGCTTACTAGCGGGGGGACTCTACGAGCAGTACTTC.

The chain uses TRBV30 and TRBJ2-1, with TRBD1 matching over 7 bases. In germline, CDR1 is GTSNPN, CDR2 SVGIG (reference sequence). The CDR3 is 13 amino acids. The V and J ends lost 4 bases and 2 bases, in that order; junction bases with no gene match: 2. The CDR3 DNA sequence: TGTGCCTGGACCCAGGGGGCCTACAATGAGCAGTTCTTC. Translation: CAWTQGAYNEQFF.